These T cell receptor beta chains were read from a single sample in a study of T cell responses to AZD1222 COVID-19 vaccine. Assay: immunoSEQ multiplex PCR; the TCRdb copy retains only in-frame clones and omits some. Of more than 95,000 clones in the sample, more than 75% were seen once. The input for sequencing was peripheral blood, taken on day 0 of AZD1222 vaccination. Receptors were obtained from an adult in good health. The CDR3 runs from the conserved cysteine through the conserved F or W.

V gene	J gene	CDR3 protein
TRBV2	TRBJ2-1	CASSGGSSVYNEQFF
TRBV19	TRBJ2-1	CASSRQGPANSYNEQFF
TRBV5-1	TRBJ1-3	CASSLSRGNRISGNTIYF
TRBV7-2	TRBJ1-1	CASSLAGQAEAFF
TRBV18	TRBJ1-5	CASSPDRGNQPQHF
TRBV13	TRBJ2-2	CASSSETGELFF
TRBV19	TRBJ2-3	CASSMISGDTQYF
TRBV19	TRBJ2-7	CASSVGRVYEQYF
TRBV6-2/TRBV6-3	TRBJ2-1	CASSFPHEQFF
TRBV19	TRBJ2-2	CASTSRDREAGELFF
TRBV29-1	TRBJ2-3	CSVEGLAVSDTQYF
TRBV6-6	TRBJ2-7	CASRITGGSYEQYF
TRBV18	TRBJ1-3	CASSPLPPTTGRSGNTIYF
TRBV12-5	TRBJ2-7	CASAPNFYEQYF
TRBV6-2/TRBV6-3	TRBJ2-5	CASSPREETQYF
TRBV2	TRBJ2-7	CASRTRTGQGTYEQYF
TRBV4-3	TRBJ2-7	CASSHLPGQGSYEQYF
TRBV6-5	TRBJ1-4	CASTGTTTNEKLFF
TRBV7-9	TRBJ2-1	CASSHGLVINEQFF
TRBV7-3	TRBJ2-3	CASSLNGYTQYF
TRBV6-2/TRBV6-3	TRBJ2-7	CASSYYGTGSYEQYF
TRBV7-8	TRBJ2-3	CASSLGGAGRTDTQYF
TRBV3-1/TRBV3-2	TRBJ1-1	CASSQDSQGAPMNTEAFF
TRBV19	TRBJ1-6	CASSTHTGVNSPLHF
TRBV27	TRBJ1-1	CASSAQGRTEAFF
TRBV7-3	TRBJ2-3	CASSSDRGGDTQYF
TRBV13	TRBJ2-3	CASSQGLAGPDTQYF
TRBV5-1	TRBJ1-1	CASSSPLTGSFGTEAFF
TRBV18	TRBJ2-7	CASSRTGRYEQYF
TRBV7-2	TRBJ1-5	CASSPRTGNNQPQHF
TRBV27	TRBJ1-2	CASSLSRTGPGYTF
TRBV7-9	TRBJ2-6	CASSWGSAGANVLTF
TRBV5-1	TRBJ2-7	CASSLNSAGRYEQYF
TRBV7-5	TRBJ1-3	CARSLSLGWGNTIYF
TRBV7-3	TRBJ2-3	CASSLAGGSTDTQYF
TRBV2	TRBJ2-7	CASSSSWGTGYYEQYF
TRBV19	TRBJ1-1	CASSPAGRTEAFF
TRBV9	TRBJ2-1	CASSPGGGSSYNEQFF
TRBV19	TRBJ1-1	CASSMGTEAFF
TRBV29-1	TRBJ2-1	CSVEATWDEQFF
TRBV4-3	TRBJ1-2	CASSQQTTGGYGYTF
TRBV5-1	TRBJ1-1	CASSLVGRGVTEAFF
TRBV6-4	TRBJ2-6	CASSSGGAGANVLTF
TRBV7-9	TRBJ2-3	CASSLQGTGISTQYF
TRBV7-8	TRBJ2-7	CASSWWRDVFSGSSSYEQYF
TRBV18	TRBJ1-1	CASSPEGARYTEAFF